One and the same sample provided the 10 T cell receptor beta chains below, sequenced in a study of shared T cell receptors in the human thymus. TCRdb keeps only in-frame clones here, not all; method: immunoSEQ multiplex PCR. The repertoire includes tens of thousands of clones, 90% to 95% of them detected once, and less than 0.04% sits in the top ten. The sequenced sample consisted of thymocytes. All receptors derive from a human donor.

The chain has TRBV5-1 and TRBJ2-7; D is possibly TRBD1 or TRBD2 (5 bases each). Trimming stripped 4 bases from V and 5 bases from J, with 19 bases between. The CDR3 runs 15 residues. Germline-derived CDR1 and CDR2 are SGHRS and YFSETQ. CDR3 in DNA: TGCGCCAGCAGCGGAAGCGCAACCGGGACGGACGAGCAGTACTTC. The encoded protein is CASSGSATGTDEQYF.

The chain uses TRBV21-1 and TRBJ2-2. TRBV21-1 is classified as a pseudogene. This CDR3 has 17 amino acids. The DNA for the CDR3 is TGTGCCAGCAGGGATGAGCGGGGACAGCTAAACACCGGGGAGCTGTTTTTT. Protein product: CASRDERGQLNTGELFF.

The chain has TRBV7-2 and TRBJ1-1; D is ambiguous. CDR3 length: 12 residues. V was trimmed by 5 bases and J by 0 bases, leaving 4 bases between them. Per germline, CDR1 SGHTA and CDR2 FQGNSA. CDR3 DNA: TGTGCCAGCAGCCCAATGAACACTGAAGCTTTCTTT. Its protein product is CASSPMNTEAFF.

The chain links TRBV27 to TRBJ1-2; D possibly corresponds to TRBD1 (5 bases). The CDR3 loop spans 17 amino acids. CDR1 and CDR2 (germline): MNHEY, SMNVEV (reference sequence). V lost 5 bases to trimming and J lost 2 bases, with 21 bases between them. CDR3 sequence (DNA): TGTGCCAGCAGTCCCACGGACGAAGGGGATCGAAACTATGGCTACACCTTC. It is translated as CASSPTDEGDRNYGYTF.

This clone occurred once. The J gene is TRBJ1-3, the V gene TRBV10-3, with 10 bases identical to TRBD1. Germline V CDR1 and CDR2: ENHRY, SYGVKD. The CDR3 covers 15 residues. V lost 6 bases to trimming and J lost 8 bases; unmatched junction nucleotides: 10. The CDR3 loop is CAISDIGQGGDTIYF. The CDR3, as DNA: TGTGCCATCAGCGACATTGGACAGGGGGGTGACACCATATATTTT.

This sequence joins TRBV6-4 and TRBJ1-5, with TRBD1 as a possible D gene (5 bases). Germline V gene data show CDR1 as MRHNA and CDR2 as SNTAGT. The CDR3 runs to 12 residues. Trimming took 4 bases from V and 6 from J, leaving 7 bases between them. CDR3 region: CASSARGQPQHF. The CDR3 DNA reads TGTGCCAGCAGTGCAAGGGGTCAGCCCCAGCATTTT.

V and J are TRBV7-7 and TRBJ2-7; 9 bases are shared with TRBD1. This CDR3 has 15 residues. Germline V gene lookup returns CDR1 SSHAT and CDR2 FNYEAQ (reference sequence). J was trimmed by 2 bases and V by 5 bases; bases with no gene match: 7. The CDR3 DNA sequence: TGTGCCAGCAGCGCGGGACAGGGTATAACCTACGAGCAGTACTTC. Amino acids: CASSAGQGITYEQYF.

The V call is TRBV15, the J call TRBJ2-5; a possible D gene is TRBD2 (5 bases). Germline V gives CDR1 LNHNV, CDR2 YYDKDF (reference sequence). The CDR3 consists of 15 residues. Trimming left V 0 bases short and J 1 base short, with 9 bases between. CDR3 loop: CATSRDKAAQETQYF. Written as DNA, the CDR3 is TGTGCCACCAGCAGAGATAAAGCGGCCCAAGAGACCCAGTACTTC. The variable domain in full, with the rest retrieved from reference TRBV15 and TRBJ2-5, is DAMVIQNPRYQVTQFGKPVTLSCSQTLNHNVMYWYQQKSSQAPKLLFHYYDKDFNNEADTPDNFQSRRPNTSFCFLDIRSPGLGDTAMYLCATSRDKAAQETQYFGPGTRLLVL.

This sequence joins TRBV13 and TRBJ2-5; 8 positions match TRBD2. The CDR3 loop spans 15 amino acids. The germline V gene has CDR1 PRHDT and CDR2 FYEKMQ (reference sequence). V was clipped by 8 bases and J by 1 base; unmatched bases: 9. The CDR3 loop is CASGAWTSSQETQYF. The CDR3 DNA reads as TGTGCCAGCGGGGCATGGACTAGCTCCCAAGAGACCCAGTACTTC.

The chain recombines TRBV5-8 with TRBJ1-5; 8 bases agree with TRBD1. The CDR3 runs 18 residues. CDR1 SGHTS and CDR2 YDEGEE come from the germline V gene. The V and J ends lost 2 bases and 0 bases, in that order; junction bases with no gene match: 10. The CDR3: CASSFLGQGAVSNQPQHF. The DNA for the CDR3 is TGTGCCAGCAGCTTCCTGGGTCAGGGGGCGGTTAGCAATCAGCCCCAGCATTTT.